Listed below are T cell receptor beta chains from one sample, sequenced in a study of cytomegalovirus exposure and HLA in healthy donors. Clones were read by immunoSEQ multiplex PCR, and TCRdb kept only the in-frame ones, dropping some. Here the sample spans about 170,000 clones, approximately 79% being singletons. The sample taken for sequencing was PBMCs. All receptors come from a woman in her forties or fifties in good health and CMV-seropositive. CDR3s include the opening cysteine and the closing phenylalanine or tryptophan. A D gene is named only where the DNA matches it firmly. Some rows have no size entry. The others give once, few or many, or a class for an expanded clone.

clone size: few; J gene: TRBJ1-1; V gene: TRBV14; D gene: NA; CDR3 DNA: TGTGCCAGCAGCCAAGGGCAGGGGATGAACACTGAAGCTTTCTTT; CDR3 protein: CASSQGQGMNTEAFF
clone size: once; J gene: TRBJ1-2; V gene: TRBV5-4; D gene: NA; CDR3 DNA: TGTGCCAGCAGCTTGCTCGGGGTTGGTGGCTACACCTTC; CDR3 protein: CASSLLGVGGYTF
clone size: NA; J gene: TRBJ2-2; V gene: TRBV5-1; D gene: NA; CDR3 DNA: TGCGCCAGCAGCTTGCTAGCCCCTAACACCGGGGAGCTGTTTTTT; CDR3 protein: CASSLLAPNTGELFF
clone size: few; J gene: TRBJ2-7; V gene: TRBV4-1; D gene: NA; CDR3 DNA: TGCGCCAGCAGCCGGTTAACAATCGACAGATCCTCCTACGAGCAGTACTTC; CDR3 protein: CASSRLTIDRSSYEQYF
clone size: NA; J gene: TRBJ2-1; V gene: TRBV29-1; D gene: TRBD2; CDR3 DNA: TGCAGCGCGAGACTAGCGGGAGTTAATGAGCAGTTCTTC; CDR3 protein: CSARLAGVNEQFF
clone size: once; J gene: TRBJ2-7; V gene: TRBV13; D gene: TRBD1; CDR3 DNA: TGTGCCAGCAGCTTCCGGGACAGGGGGCACGAGCAGTACTTC; CDR3 protein: CASSFRDRGHEQYF
clone size: NA; J gene: TRBJ2-1; V gene: TRBV5-1; D gene: NA; CDR3 DNA: TGCGCCAGCAGCTTAGCAGGGGATGGCTCCTACAATGAGCAGTTCTTC; CDR3 protein: CASSLAGDGSYNEQFF
clone size: once; J gene: TRBJ1-2; V gene: TRBV6-1; D gene: NA; CDR3 DNA: TGTGCCAGCACCGAGGGTGTCGACTATGGCTACACCTTC; CDR3 protein: CASTEGVDYGYTF
clone size: NA; J gene: TRBJ1-5; V gene: TRBV11-2; D gene: NA; CDR3 DNA: TGTGCCAGCAGCTTCCCCAAACCGAAAAACTTTTGTCAGCCCCAGCATTTT; CDR3 protein: CASSFPKPKNFCQPQHF
clone size: NA; J gene: TRBJ1-1; V gene: TRBV4-1; D gene: TRBD1; CDR3 DNA: TGCGCCAGCAGCCAACGGACAGGGAGTACTGAAGCTTTCTTT; CDR3 protein: CASSQRTGSTEAFF
clone size: NA; J gene: TRBJ2-5; V gene: TRBV28; D gene: TRBD1; CDR3 DNA: TGTGCCAGCCTCAGGGGGCCGGGAGAGACCCAGTACTTC; CDR3 protein: CASLRGPGETQYF
clone size: NA; J gene: TRBJ2-7; V gene: TRBV28; D gene: NA; CDR3 DNA: TGTGCCAGCAGTCCCGGGACTTACTACGGGCAGTACTTC; CDR3 protein: CASSPGTYYGQYF
clone size: NA; J gene: TRBJ2-5; V gene: TRBV7-9; D gene: TRBD1; CDR3 DNA: TGTGCCAGCAGCTTATCGACAGGGGGTAAGGAGACCCAGTACTTC; CDR3 protein: CASSLSTGGKETQYF
clone size: NA; J gene: TRBJ2-1; V gene: TRBV7-2; D gene: NA; CDR3 DNA: TGTGCCAGCAGCCTCCGCAGGGGGGCCGTGGTAAATGAGCAGTTCTTC; CDR3 protein: CASSLRRGAVVNEQFF
clone size: NA; J gene: TRBJ1-2; V gene: TRBV6-1; D gene: NA; CDR3 DNA: TGTGCCAGTGAGGGGGGGTTTGGCTACACCTTC; CDR3 protein: CASEGGFGYTF
clone size: few; J gene: TRBJ2-5; V gene: TRBV18; D gene: NA; CDR3 DNA: TGTGCCAGCTCACCCCGGGGAGAAGGGACCCAGTACTTC; CDR3 protein: CASSPRGEGTQYF
clone size: NA; J gene: TRBJ2-5; V gene: TRBV7-2; D gene: TRBD2; CDR3 DNA: TGTGCCAGCAGCCCGGGACTAGCGGGGGGCTCACCCGTGGAGACCCAGTACTTC; CDR3 protein: CASSPGLAGGSPVETQYF
clone size: NA; J gene: TRBJ1-4; V gene: TRBV19; D gene: NA; CDR3 DNA: TGTGCCAGTAGTATAGGTAGCAGCGAAAAACTGTTTTTT; CDR3 protein: CASSIGSSEKLFF
clone size: NA; J gene: TRBJ2-7; V gene: TRBV7-9; D gene: NA; CDR3 DNA: TGTGCCAGCAGCCTAACCTCGGGGAAGCAGTACTTC; CDR3 protein: CASSLTSGKQYF
clone size: NA; J gene: TRBJ1-5; V gene: TRBV5-1; D gene: NA; CDR3 DNA: TGCGCCAGCAGCCCCCGTCCTTCCGGGGGAAGCAATCAGCCCCAGCATTTT; CDR3 protein: CASSPRPSGGSNQPQHF
clone size: NA; J gene: TRBJ2-5; V gene: TRBV7-9; D gene: TRBD1; CDR3 DNA: TGTGCCAGCAGCTTTGGACAGGCACCAGAGACCCAGTACTTC; CDR3 protein: CASSFGQAPETQYF
clone size: NA; J gene: TRBJ1-4; V gene: TRBV2; D gene: TRBD1; CDR3 DNA: TGTGCCAGCAGTGAAAGGGGGCCAACAGGTGAAAAACTGTTTTTT; CDR3 protein: CASSERGPTGEKLFF
clone size: once; J gene: TRBJ1-2; V gene: TRBV6-6; D gene: TRBD1; CDR3 DNA: TGTGCCAGCAGGGGGGGGATGACAGGGGGCGCATCTGGCTACACCTTC; CDR3 protein: CASRGGMTGGASGYTF
clone size: NA; J gene: TRBJ2-1; V gene: TRBV21-1; D gene: NA; CDR3 DNA: TGTGCCAGCAGCGAACCTAGCTCCTACAATGAGCAGTTCTTC; CDR3 protein: CASSEPSSYNEQFF
clone size: few; J gene: TRBJ1-2; V gene: TRBV5-1; D gene: TRBD1; CDR3 DNA: TGCGCCAGCAGCTGGTCGACAGGGTTAGATGGCTACACCTTC; CDR3 protein: CASSWSTGLDGYTF
clone size: once; J gene: TRBJ2-5; V gene: TRBV6-6; D gene: TRBD1; CDR3 DNA: TGTGCCAGCAAGGAAGGGGGCACCTTCCAAGAGACCCAGTACTTC; CDR3 protein: CASKEGGTFQETQYF
clone size: NA; J gene: TRBJ2-4; V gene: TRBV28; D gene: NA; CDR3 DNA: TGTGCCAGCAGTTTACTAGGGGCATCGGGGGAAAACATTCAGTACTTC; CDR3 protein: CASSLLGASGENIQYF
clone size: once; J gene: TRBJ1-1; V gene: TRBV10-1; D gene: TRBD1; CDR3 DNA: TGCGCCAGCATTAAGACAGGGTGGGACACTGAAGCTTTCTTT; CDR3 protein: CASIKTGWDTEAFF
clone size: NA; J gene: TRBJ1-3; V gene: TRBV6-5; D gene: NA; CDR3 DNA: TGTGCCAGCAGTTACAGCTTCTCTGGAAACACCATATATTTT; CDR3 protein: CASSYSFSGNTIYF
clone size: NA; J gene: TRBJ1-2; V gene: TRBV25-1; D gene: TRBD1; CDR3 DNA: TGTGCCAGCAGTGACCGGGGACAGTCAGGCTACACCTTC; CDR3 protein: CASSDRGQSGYTF
clone size: few; J gene: TRBJ1-2; V gene: TRBV25-1; D gene: NA; CDR3 DNA: TGTGCCAGCAGTGAACCCGGACAAATCTATGGCTACACCTTC; CDR3 protein: CASSEPGQIYGYTF
clone size: NA; J gene: TRBJ2-1; V gene: TRBV4-3; D gene: TRBD2; CDR3 DNA: TGCGCCAGGGGTCGATTAGCGGGGGAGTACAATGAGCAGTTCTTC; CDR3 protein: CARGRLAGEYNEQFF
clone size: NA; J gene: TRBJ1-1; V gene: TRBV1; D gene: NA; CDR3 DNA: TGCACCAGCAGCCAAGGCCCATGCGGCGCTGAAGCTTTCTTT; CDR3 protein: CTSSQGPCGAEAFF
clone size: few; J gene: TRBJ2-3; V gene: TRBV6-5; D gene: TRBD2; CDR3 DNA: TGTGCCAGCAGTAGCGGGGGCCCGTTCACAGATACGCAGTATTTT; CDR3 protein: CASSSGGPFTDTQYF
clone size: once; J gene: TRBJ2-7; V gene: TRBV6-5; D gene: NA; CDR3 DNA: TGTGCCAGCAGTTACTACCTACAGGGAAGCGAGCAGTACTTC; CDR3 protein: CASSYYLQGSEQYF
clone size: NA; J gene: TRBJ2-5; V gene: TRBV10-3; D gene: TRBD1; CDR3 DNA: TGTGCCATCAGTGGGACAGGGACAGAGACCCAGTACTTC; CDR3 protein: CAISGTGTETQYF
clone size: NA; J gene: TRBJ2-1; V gene: TRBV19; D gene: NA; CDR3 DNA: TGTGCCAGTAGTATGCAGGGCGGTTTAAGCAATGAGCAGTTCTTC; CDR3 protein: CASSMQGGLSNEQFF
clone size: NA; J gene: TRBJ1-1; V gene: TRBV10-3; D gene: NA; CDR3 DNA: TGTGCCATCGAGAGGGACATAAACACTGAAGCTTTCTTT; CDR3 protein: CAIERDINTEAFF
clone size: few; J gene: TRBJ1-6; V gene: TRBV6-5; D gene: NA; CDR3 DNA: TGTGCCAGCAGACGGGACTTGGGGGTCCTCCACTTT; CDR3 protein: CASRRDLGVLHF
clone size: NA; J gene: TRBJ1-2; V gene: TRBV30; D gene: NA; CDR3 DNA: TGTGCCGCAGCCAGGGCATCGAGAGGCTACACCTTC; CDR3 protein: CAAARASRGYTF
clone size: NA; J gene: TRBJ2-5; V gene: TRBV5-6; D gene: NA; CDR3 DNA: TGTGCCAGCAGCTTTTACAGCGGCAAGACCCAGTACTTC; CDR3 protein: CASSFYSGKTQYF
clone size: NA; J gene: TRBJ1-5; V gene: TRBV7-6; D gene: TRBD1; CDR3 DNA: TGTGCCAGCAGCATAGGGACAGGGGATCAGCCCCAGCATTTT; CDR3 protein: CASSIGTGDQPQHF
clone size: NA; J gene: TRBJ1-2; V gene: TRBV5-4; D gene: TRBD1; CDR3 DNA: TGTGCCAGCAGCTTCGCGCCGGGACAGGGGAACTATGGCTACACCTTC; CDR3 protein: CASSFAPGQGNYGYTF
clone size: once; J gene: TRBJ2-7; V gene: TRBV7-2; D gene: TRBD1; CDR3 DNA: TGTGCCAGCAGTTCAACAGGGGGGTTCTACGAGCAGTACTTC; CDR3 protein: CASSSTGGFYEQYF
clone size: NA; J gene: TRBJ2-7; V gene: TRBV19; D gene: TRBD1; CDR3 DNA: TGTGCCAGTAGTATCCAGGGGGCGCACGAGCAGTACTTC; CDR3 protein: CASSIQGAHEQYF
clone size: NA; J gene: TRBJ2-1; V gene: TRBV5-4; D gene: TRBD1; CDR3 DNA: TGTGCCAGCAGCTTGGGTCCGGGACAGGGGGCGAACAATGAGCAGTTCTTC; CDR3 protein: CASSLGPGQGANNEQFF
clone size: NA; J gene: TRBJ1-1; V gene: TRBV13; D gene: TRBD1; CDR3 DNA: TGTGCCAGCAGCCGGCCGAGACCTAGGGGGCGAGGCACTGAAGCTTTCTTT; CDR3 protein: CASSRPRPRGRGTEAFF
clone size: NA; J gene: TRBJ2-7; V gene: TRBV5-4; D gene: NA; CDR3 DNA: TGTGCCAGCAGCTCAACCTACGAGCAGTACTTC; CDR3 protein: CASSSTYEQYF
clone size: once; J gene: TRBJ1-3; V gene: TRBV2; D gene: NA; CDR3 DNA: TGTGCCAGCACTAATGCCGGCACTTTCGGGGGAAACACCATATATTTT; CDR3 protein: CASTNAGTFGGNTIYF
clone size: NA; J gene: TRBJ1-2; V gene: TRBV7-2; D gene: TRBD1; CDR3 DNA: TGTGCCAGCAGCTTAGGGACAGGCGCTTATGGCTACACCTTC; CDR3 protein: CASSLGTGAYGYTF
clone size: NA; J gene: TRBJ1-1; V gene: TRBV5-4; D gene: NA; CDR3 DNA: TGTGCCAGCAGCTTGGCGGGGGTGAGCACTGAAGCTTTCTTT; CDR3 protein: CASSLAGVSTEAFF
clone size: few; J gene: TRBJ1-2; V gene: TRBV4-2; D gene: NA; CDR3 DNA: TGTGCCAGCAGTAGGACAGACTACTATGGCTACACCTTC; CDR3 protein: CASSRTDYYGYTF